A selection of T cell receptor beta chains follows, all from one sample in a study of neurological immune-mediated disorders. Via MiXCR, TCRdb re-called the 5' RACE reads, giving one row per CDR3 protein. The table records under 90,000 distinct CDR3 sequences, around 3.5% of them present only once. The sample taken for sequencing was PBMCs. These receptor sequences come from a woman aged 50 to 60 with multiple sclerosis. The CDR3 runs from the conserved cysteine through the conserved F or W. A D gene is named only where the DNA matches it firmly. The size entry is marked missing in some rows and otherwise reads once, few, many or a size class.

CDR3 DNA: TGTGCCAGCAGCACGCAGGGGGCGGGCACCGGGGAGCTGTTTTTT; CDR3 protein: CASSTQGAGTGELFF; clone size: many; J gene: TRBJ2-2; D gene: TRBD1; V gene: TRBV7-2
CDR3 DNA: TGTGCCACTAGGGACACAGGGACCACAGATACGCAGTATTTT; CDR3 protein: CATRDTGTTDTQYF; clone size: many; J gene: TRBJ2-3; D gene: .; V gene: TRBV10-3
CDR3 DNA: TGCGCCAGCAGCCAAGATAACACAAATGGGGAGCTGTTTTTT; CDR3 protein: CASSQDNTNGELFF; clone size: many; J gene: TRBJ2-2; D gene: .; V gene: TRBV4-1
CDR3 DNA: TGTGCCAGCAGCCCTGGGACAGGTCGTTTCTCCTACGAGCAGTACTTC; CDR3 protein: CASSPGTGRFSYEQYF; clone size: many; J gene: TRBJ2-7; D gene: TRBD1; V gene: TRBV3-1
CDR3 DNA: TGTGCCAGCAACAACCGGTACAGGGGTCGATCTGGAAACACCATATATTTT; CDR3 protein: CASNNRYRGRSGNTIYF; clone size: many; J gene: TRBJ1-3; D gene: TRBD1; V gene: TRBV2
CDR3 DNA: TGTGCCAGCAGCTTAGTACAGGCTAATGGCTATGGCTACACCTTC; CDR3 protein: CASSLVQANGYGYTF; clone size: many; J gene: TRBJ1-2; D gene: .; V gene: TRBV7-9
CDR3 DNA: TGTGCCAGCAGCTTAGCGGGCTCGGGGAGCTACACCTTC; CDR3 protein: CASSLAGSGSYTF; clone size: many; J gene: TRBJ1-2; D gene: .; V gene: TRBV7-9
CDR3 DNA: TGTGCCAGCAGCCAAGTTTTCAGCGGGGGGGCCCACGAGCAGTACTTC; CDR3 protein: CASSQVFSGGAHEQYF; clone size: many; J gene: TRBJ2-7; D gene: TRBD2; V gene: TRBV3-1
CDR3 DNA: TGTGCCAGCAGTTACTCACGAGGGGGTCTAGCCAAAAACATTCAGTACTTC; CDR3 protein: CASSYSRGGLAKNIQYF; clone size: many; J gene: TRBJ2-4; D gene: .; V gene: TRBV6-6
CDR3 DNA: TGTGCCAGCAGCCCGTCAGACAGGGATCAGCCCCAGCATTTT; CDR3 protein: CASSPSDRDQPQHF; clone size: many; J gene: TRBJ1-5; D gene: TRBD1; V gene: TRBV4-2
CDR3 DNA: TGCGCCAGCAGCTTGCTGGCAGGCAACGAAAAACTGTTTTTT; CDR3 protein: CASSLLAGNEKLFF; clone size: many; J gene: TRBJ1-4; D gene: .; V gene: TRBV5-1
CDR3 DNA: TGCGCCAGCAGCCCGCGGGGGACTAGCACAGATACGCAGTATTTT; CDR3 protein: CASSPRGTSTDTQYF; clone size: many; J gene: TRBJ2-3; D gene: TRBD2; V gene: TRBV5-1
CDR3 DNA: TGTGCCATCAGTGAGTCGTCCTGGGAGACCCAGTACTTC; CDR3 protein: CAISESSWETQYF; clone size: many; J gene: TRBJ2-5; D gene: .; V gene: TRBV10-3
CDR3 DNA: TGTGCCAGTAGCCCATCGGAGATCCCAGATACGCAGTATTTT; CDR3 protein: CASSPSEIPDTQYF; clone size: .; J gene: TRBJ2-3; D gene: .; V gene: TRBV6-2/TRBV6-3
CDR3 DNA: TGTGCCAGCTCACCCTCGACAGGGGACTTTATATATGGCTACACCTTC; CDR3 protein: CASSPSTGDFIYGYTF; clone size: many; J gene: TRBJ1-2; D gene: TRBD1; V gene: TRBV18
CDR3 DNA: TGTGCCAGCAGCTTAGGCGGAGCAGCCTACGAGCAGTACTTC; CDR3 protein: CASSLGGAAYEQYF; clone size: many; J gene: TRBJ2-7; D gene: .; V gene: TRBV7-2
CDR3 DNA: TGTGCCAGCAGTTACTCGGCAGGATTGAACACCGGGGAGCTGTTTTTT; CDR3 protein: CASSYSAGLNTGELFF; clone size: many; J gene: TRBJ2-2; D gene: .; V gene: TRBV6-2/TRBV6-3
CDR3 DNA: TGTGCCAGCAGCTTAGCGGCGGGAAACACTGAAGCTTTCTTT; CDR3 protein: CASSLAAGNTEAFF; clone size: many; J gene: TRBJ1-1; D gene: .; V gene: TRBV7-2
CDR3 DNA: TGTGCCAGCAGCTCCGACAGGGGGCAGCCCCAGCATTTT; CDR3 protein: CASSSDRGQPQHF; clone size: many; J gene: TRBJ1-5; D gene: TRBD1; V gene: TRBV7-2
CDR3 DNA: TGCAGTGCGGCGGGTGCAGGGTTTTCACCCCTCCACTTT; CDR3 protein: CSAAGAGFSPLHF; clone size: many; J gene: TRBJ1-6; D gene: .; V gene: TRBV20-1
CDR3 DNA: TGTGCCAGCAGTACGGGCAGGCCTCATGGCTACACCTTC; CDR3 protein: CASSTGRPHGYTF; clone size: many; J gene: TRBJ1-2; D gene: .; V gene: TRBV6-5
CDR3 DNA: TGCGCCAGCAGCTTAAGGGGGATTACCTACGAGCAGTACTTC; CDR3 protein: CASSLRGITYEQYF; clone size: many; J gene: TRBJ2-7; D gene: .; V gene: TRBV5-1
CDR3 DNA: TGCGCCAGCAGCTTGGTCCAGAACACCGGGGAGCTGTTTTTT; CDR3 protein: CASSLVQNTGELFF; clone size: many; J gene: TRBJ2-2; D gene: .; V gene: TRBV5-1
CDR3 DNA: TGTGCCAGCTTTGCAGGGGCCTCGTTCACCGGGGAGCTGTTTTTT; CDR3 protein: CASFAGASFTGELFF; clone size: .; J gene: TRBJ2-2; D gene: .; V gene: TRBV7-9
CDR3 DNA: TGTGCCAGCAGCTTAGTAGTCGGACAGGTTGGTGCGATGCGGAATGAGCAGTTCTTC; CDR3 protein: CASSLVVGQVGAMRNEQFF; clone size: many; J gene: TRBJ2-1; D gene: TRBD1; V gene: TRBV7-9
CDR3 DNA: TGCAGTGCTCGCCCTAGCGCTCCGAGCACAGATACGCAGTATTTT; CDR3 protein: CSARPSAPSTDTQYF; clone size: many; J gene: TRBJ2-3; D gene: .; V gene: TRBV20-1
CDR3 DNA: TGTGCCAGCAGCCCCGACCCTTGGGTGGAAGTAGAGCAGTACTTC; CDR3 protein: CASSPDPWVEVEQYF; clone size: many; J gene: TRBJ2-7; D gene: .; V gene: TRBV7-2
CDR3 DNA: TGTGCCAGCCGAAGACACTCACGGGCATTCTACACCTTC; CDR3 protein: CASRRHSRAFYTF; clone size: many; J gene: TRBJ1-2; D gene: .; V gene: TRBV6-2/TRBV6-3
CDR3 DNA: TGTGCCAGCTCCCCTGCACAGGGGGTAAGCCAGCCCCAGCATTTT; CDR3 protein: CASSPAQGVSQPQHF; clone size: many; J gene: TRBJ1-5; D gene: TRBD1; V gene: TRBV18
CDR3 DNA: TGCAGTGCTAGAGATAAGGAGCGCACAGATACGCAGTATTTT; CDR3 protein: CSARDKERTDTQYF; clone size: many; J gene: TRBJ2-3; D gene: .; V gene: TRBV20-1
CDR3 DNA: TGTGCCAGCAGCTCCGTTGGTGGCTACACCTTC; CDR3 protein: CASSSVGGYTF; clone size: many; J gene: TRBJ1-2; D gene: .; V gene: TRBV5-4
CDR3 DNA: TGTGCCAGCAGTTCCCTCCGTCAGCCCCAGCATTTT; CDR3 protein: CASSSLRQPQHF; clone size: many; J gene: TRBJ1-5; D gene: .; V gene: TRBV6-6
CDR3 DNA: TGCAGTGCTAGAAGTCTAGCTTATTACAATGAGCAGTTCTTC; CDR3 protein: CSARSLAYYNEQFF; clone size: many; J gene: TRBJ2-1; D gene: .; V gene: TRBV20-1
CDR3 DNA: TGCGCCAGCAGCTTAGGGACGGGACGTGCGAACACCGGGGAGCTGTTTTTT; CDR3 protein: CASSLGTGRANTGELFF; clone size: few; J gene: TRBJ2-2; D gene: .; V gene: TRBV5-1
CDR3 DNA: TGTGCCAGCAGCCAAGTCATGGACAGAAATCAGCCCCAGCATTTT; CDR3 protein: CASSQVMDRNQPQHF; clone size: many; J gene: TRBJ1-5; D gene: .; V gene: TRBV3-1
CDR3 DNA: TGTGCCAGCAGCTTCCCAGGGAACTACTATGGCTACACCTTC; CDR3 protein: CASSFPGNYYGYTF; clone size: many; J gene: TRBJ1-2; D gene: .; V gene: TRBV7-9
CDR3 DNA: TGTGCCAGCAGTTTCGGGACGATTACTTCTAACTATGGCTACACCTTC; CDR3 protein: CASSFGTITSNYGYTF; clone size: many; J gene: TRBJ1-2; D gene: .; V gene: TRBV7-2
CDR3 DNA: TGCGCCAGCACCTTTGGGACAGGGGGTCCCTTCTCTGGAAACACCATATATTTT; CDR3 protein: CASTFGTGGPFSGNTIYF; clone size: many; J gene: TRBJ1-3; D gene: TRBD1; V gene: TRBV5-1
CDR3 DNA: TGTGCCACCGGGGCCCCGGGGACTGAAGCTTTCTTT; CDR3 protein: CATGAPGTEAFF; clone size: many; J gene: TRBJ1-1; D gene: .; V gene: TRBV15
CDR3 DNA: TGTGCCAGCAGCTTAGATAATGAGCAGTTCTTC; CDR3 protein: CASSLDNEQFF; clone size: many; J gene: TRBJ2-1; D gene: .; V gene: TRBV5-6
CDR3 DNA: TGTGCCAGCAGCTTACGCGGGGCCTACAATGAGCAGTTCTTC; CDR3 protein: CASSLRGAYNEQFF; clone size: many; J gene: TRBJ2-1; D gene: .; V gene: TRBV7-8
CDR3 DNA: TGTGCCAGCAGCTTAGCGCATCAACCTTACCGGGACAGGGGTTATGGCTACACCTTC; CDR3 protein: CASSLAHQPYRDRGYGYTF; clone size: many; J gene: TRBJ1-2; D gene: TRBD1; V gene: TRBV7-6
CDR3 DNA: TGTGCCATCAGTGAAAAAGGACAGGAGAATTCACCCCTCCACTTT; CDR3 protein: CAISEKGQENSPLHF; clone size: many; J gene: TRBJ1-6; D gene: TRBD1; V gene: TRBV10-3
CDR3 DNA: TGTGCCAGCAGCTTAGGTTCACAAGGCTATGGCTACACCTTC; CDR3 protein: CASSLGSQGYGYTF; clone size: many; J gene: TRBJ1-2; D gene: .; V gene: TRBV7-2
CDR3 DNA: TGTGCCACCAGGGTTATTGGTAATTCCACCCTCAACTTT; CDR3 protein: CATRVIGNSTLNF; clone size: few; J gene: TRBJ1-6; D gene: .; V gene: TRBV7-9
CDR3 DNA: TGCAGTGCTAGCTTAGCGCCGGGACTCGAGCAGTACTTC; CDR3 protein: CSASLAPGLEQYF; clone size: many; J gene: TRBJ2-7; D gene: .; V gene: TRBV20-1
CDR3 DNA: TGTGCCAGCAGTGGGACGGGTGAGCGGGGGATAAAGTACGAGCAGTACTTC; CDR3 protein: CASSGTGERGIKYEQYF; clone size: many; J gene: TRBJ2-7; D gene: TRBD2; V gene: TRBV25-1
CDR3 DNA: TGCGCCAGCAGCGCCGGGGACGTCCTAGCCGAGACCCAGTACTTC; CDR3 protein: CASSAGDVLAETQYF; clone size: many; J gene: TRBJ2-5; D gene: .; V gene: TRBV5-1
CDR3 DNA: TGCGCCAGCAGCTTGACTAGCGGGGCTCCCTACGAGCAGTACTTC; CDR3 protein: CASSLTSGAPYEQYF; clone size: many; J gene: TRBJ2-7; D gene: TRBD2; V gene: TRBV5-1
CDR3 DNA: TGTGCCAGCAGCCCTGTTGGGGGACTACCCTACAATGAGCAGTTCTTC; CDR3 protein: CASSPVGGLPYNEQFF; clone size: many; J gene: TRBJ2-1; D gene: TRBD2; V gene: TRBV6-5
CDR3 DNA: TGTGCCAGCAGCCCCGGGACTAGCGTGGAGACCCAGTACTTC; CDR3 protein: CASSPGTSVETQYF; clone size: many; J gene: TRBJ2-5; D gene: TRBD2; V gene: TRBV9